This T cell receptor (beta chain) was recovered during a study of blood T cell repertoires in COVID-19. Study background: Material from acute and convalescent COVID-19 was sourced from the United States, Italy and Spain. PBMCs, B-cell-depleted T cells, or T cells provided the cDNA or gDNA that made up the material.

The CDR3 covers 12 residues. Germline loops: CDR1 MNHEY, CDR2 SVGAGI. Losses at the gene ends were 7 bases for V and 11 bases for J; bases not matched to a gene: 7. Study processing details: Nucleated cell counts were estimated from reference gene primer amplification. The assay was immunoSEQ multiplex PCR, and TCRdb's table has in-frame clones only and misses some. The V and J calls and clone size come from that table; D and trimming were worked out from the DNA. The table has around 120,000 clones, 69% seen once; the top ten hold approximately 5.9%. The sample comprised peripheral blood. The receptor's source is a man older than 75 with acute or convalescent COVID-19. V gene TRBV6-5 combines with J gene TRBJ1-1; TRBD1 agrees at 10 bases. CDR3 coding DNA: TGTGCCAGCACTTTTGGGACAGGGGCGGCTTTCTTT. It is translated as CASTFGTGAAFF.